This T cell receptor (beta chain) was captured in a study of blood T cells in healthy people across ages. This clonotype was counted ten times or more. Losses at the gene ends were 4 bases for V and 4 bases for J; bases not matched to a gene: 5. The germline gives CDR1 SGHDT, CDR2 YYEEEE. This CDR3 comprises 14 residues. Total RNA, at least 5 micrograms per sample, came from PBMCs. Sample-barcoded 5' priming and a J-beta primer mix drove a second PCR of about 7 to 11 cycles. TCRdb recomputed calls from the 5' RACE reads with MiXCR, one row per CDR3 protein. This sample has fewer than 800,000 distinct CDR3 sequences, with roughly 25% found just once. These data were also filed under a second study, of T cells of mothers and their children. That publication notes: cDNA was synthesized from all extracted RNA at roughly 1.6 ug per reaction.

Sequencing input: blood. The TCR comes from a boy aged 5-17 years in good health. The chain uses TRBV5-6 and TRBJ2-1, with TRBD1 identical over 7 bases. The CDR3 is CASSPGTVYNEQFF. In DNA, the CDR3 is TGTGCCAGCAGCCCGGGGACAGTGTACAATGAGCAGTTCTTC.